Listed here are 3 T cell receptor beta chains from one sample, sequenced in a study of cytomegalovirus exposure and HLA in healthy donors. Only in-frame clones appear in the TCRdb table, and some are missing; sequencing was by immunoSEQ multiplex PCR. Here the sample spans about 130,000 clones, around 94% being singletons. Sample: PBMCs. The source is a woman aged 18 to 35 in good health and CMV-seronegative.

The chain combines TRBV5-1 with TRBJ2-3; D uncertain. Germline V CDR1 and CDR2: SGHRS, YFSETQ. The CDR3 spans 13 residues. V was clipped by 2 bases and J by 4 bases, with 8 bases between them. The CDR3 here is CASSFRTADTQYF. The CDR3 nucleotides are TGCGCCAGCAGCTTTCGCACAGCAGATACGCAGTATTTT.

CDR3 region: CASSKGDGYTF. The DNA for the CDR3 is TGTGCCAGCAGTAAAGGGGATGGCTACACCTTC. J is TRBJ1-2 and V is TRBV6-5, with a possible D match to TRBD1 (5 bases). The CDR3 contains 11 residues. CDR1 and CDR2 from the germline V gene are MNHEY and SVGAGI. V was trimmed by 5 bases and J by 6 bases, leaving 7 bases between them.

The chain employs TRBV4-1 and TRBJ1-1, with D possibly matching TRBD1 (5 bases). Per germline, CDR1 MGHRA and CDR2 YSYEKL. Between the trimmed V and J ends, which lost 1 base and 6 bases, there was a span of 15 bases. The CDR3 length is 15 residues. CDR3 bases: TGCGCCAGCAGCCAAGTCATGCAGGGTGTCTCTGAAGCTTTCTTT. The encoded protein is CASSQVMQGVSEAFF.